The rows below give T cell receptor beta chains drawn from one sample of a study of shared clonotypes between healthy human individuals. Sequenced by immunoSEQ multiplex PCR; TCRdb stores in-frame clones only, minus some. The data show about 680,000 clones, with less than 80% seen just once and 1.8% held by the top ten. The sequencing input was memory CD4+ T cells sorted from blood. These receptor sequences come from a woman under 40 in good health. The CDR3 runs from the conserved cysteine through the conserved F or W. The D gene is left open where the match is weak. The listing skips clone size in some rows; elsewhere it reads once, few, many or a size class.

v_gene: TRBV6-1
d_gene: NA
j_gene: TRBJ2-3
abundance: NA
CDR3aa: CASSEMAPTDTQYF
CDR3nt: TGTGCCAGCAGTGAAATGGCACCCACAGATACGCAGTATTTT

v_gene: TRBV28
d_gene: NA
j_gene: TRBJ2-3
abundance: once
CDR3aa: CASSRRRRATQYF
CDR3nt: TGTGCCAGCAGTCGCCGTCGGCGGGCCACCCAGTATTTT

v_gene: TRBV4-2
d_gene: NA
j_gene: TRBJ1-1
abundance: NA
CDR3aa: CASSQAVEAANTEAFF
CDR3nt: TGTGCCAGCAGCCAAGCGGTGGAGGCGGCGAACACTGAAGCTTTCTTT

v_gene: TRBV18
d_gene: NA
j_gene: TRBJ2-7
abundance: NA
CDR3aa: CASSRERAYSYEQYF
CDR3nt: TGTGCCAGCTCACGGGAGAGGGCCTACTCCTACGAGCAGTACTTC

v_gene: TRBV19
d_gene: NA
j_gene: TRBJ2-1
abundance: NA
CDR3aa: CASQFEPSGPYNEQFF
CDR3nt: TGTGCCAGTCAATTCGAACCGTCGGGCCCCTACAATGAGCAGTTCTTC

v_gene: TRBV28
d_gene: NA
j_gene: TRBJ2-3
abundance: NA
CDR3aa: CASNPPGRYTDTQYF
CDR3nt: TGTGCCAGCAATCCTCCGGGACGCTACACAGATACGCAGTATTTT

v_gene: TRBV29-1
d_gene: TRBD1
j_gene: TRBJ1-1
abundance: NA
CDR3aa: CSVEGGQTEAFF
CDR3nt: TGCAGCGTTGAAGGGGGACAGACTGAAGCTTTCTTT

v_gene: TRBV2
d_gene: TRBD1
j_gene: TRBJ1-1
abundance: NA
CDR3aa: CASSDPGQPNTEAFF
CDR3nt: TGTGCCAGCAGTGATCCGGGACAGCCGAACACTGAAGCTTTCTTT

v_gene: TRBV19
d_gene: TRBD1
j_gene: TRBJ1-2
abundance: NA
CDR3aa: CASSPRQGSGYGYTF
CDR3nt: TGTGCCAGTAGTCCGCGACAGGGATCGGGCTATGGCTACACCTTC

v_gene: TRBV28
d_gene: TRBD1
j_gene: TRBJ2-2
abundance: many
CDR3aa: CASSFGTENTGELFF
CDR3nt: TGTGCCAGCAGTTTCGGGACAGAGAACACCGGGGAGCTGTTTTTT

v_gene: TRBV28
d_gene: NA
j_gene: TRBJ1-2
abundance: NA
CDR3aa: CASRSTGTQYGYTF
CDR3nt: TGTGCCAGCAGGTCTACAGGGACGCAATACGGCTACACCTTC